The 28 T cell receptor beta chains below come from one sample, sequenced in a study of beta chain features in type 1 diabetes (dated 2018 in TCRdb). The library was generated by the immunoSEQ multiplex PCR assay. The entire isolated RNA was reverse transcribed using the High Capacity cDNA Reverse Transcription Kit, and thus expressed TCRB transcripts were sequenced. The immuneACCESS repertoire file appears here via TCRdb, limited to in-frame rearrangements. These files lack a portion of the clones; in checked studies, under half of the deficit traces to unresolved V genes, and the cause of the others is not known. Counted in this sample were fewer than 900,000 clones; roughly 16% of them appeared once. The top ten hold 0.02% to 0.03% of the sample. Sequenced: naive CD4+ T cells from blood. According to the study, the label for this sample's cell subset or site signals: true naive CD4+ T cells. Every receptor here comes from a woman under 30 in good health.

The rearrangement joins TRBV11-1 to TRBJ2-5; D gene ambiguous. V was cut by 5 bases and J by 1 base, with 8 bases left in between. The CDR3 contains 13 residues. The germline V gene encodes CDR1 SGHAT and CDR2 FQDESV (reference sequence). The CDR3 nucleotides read TGTGCCAGCAGCCGACGAAGCCAAGAGACCCAGTACTTC. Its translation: CASSRRSQETQYF.

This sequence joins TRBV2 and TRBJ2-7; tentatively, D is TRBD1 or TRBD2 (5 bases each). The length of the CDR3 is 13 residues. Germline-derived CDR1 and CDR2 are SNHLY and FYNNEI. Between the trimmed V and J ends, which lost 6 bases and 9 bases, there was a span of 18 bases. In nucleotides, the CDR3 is TGTGCCAGCAGGGACCCCGGGACCGCTGGGCAGTACTTC. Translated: CASRDPGTAGQYF.

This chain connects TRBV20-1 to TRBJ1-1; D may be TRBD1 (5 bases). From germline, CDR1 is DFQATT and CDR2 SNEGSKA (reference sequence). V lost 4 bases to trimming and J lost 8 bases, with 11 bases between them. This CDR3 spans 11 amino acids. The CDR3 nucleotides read TGCAGTGCTACGGGGCGTTGGGAAGCTTTCTTT. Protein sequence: CSATGRWEAFF.

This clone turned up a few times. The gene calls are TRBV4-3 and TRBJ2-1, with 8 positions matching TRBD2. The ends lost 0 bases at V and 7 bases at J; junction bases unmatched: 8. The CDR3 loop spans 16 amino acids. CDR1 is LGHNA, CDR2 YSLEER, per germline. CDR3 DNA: TGCGCCAGCAGCCAAGATCCCGCGGGAGGAGTAAATGAGCAGTTCTTC. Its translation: CASSQDPAGGVNEQFF.

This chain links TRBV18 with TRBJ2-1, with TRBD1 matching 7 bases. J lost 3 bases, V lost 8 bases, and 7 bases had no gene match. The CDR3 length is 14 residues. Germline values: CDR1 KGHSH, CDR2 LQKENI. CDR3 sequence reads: CASLGDSLYNEQFF. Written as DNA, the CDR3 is TGTGCCAGCCTAGGGGACAGTCTCTACAATGAGCAGTTCTTC.

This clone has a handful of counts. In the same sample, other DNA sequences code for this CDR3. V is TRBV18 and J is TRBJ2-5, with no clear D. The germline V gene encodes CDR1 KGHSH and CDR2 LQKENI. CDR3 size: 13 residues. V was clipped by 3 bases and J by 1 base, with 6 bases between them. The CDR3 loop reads CASSPDLQETQYF. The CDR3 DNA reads TGTGCCAGCTCACCCGACCTCCAAGAGACCCAGTACTTC.

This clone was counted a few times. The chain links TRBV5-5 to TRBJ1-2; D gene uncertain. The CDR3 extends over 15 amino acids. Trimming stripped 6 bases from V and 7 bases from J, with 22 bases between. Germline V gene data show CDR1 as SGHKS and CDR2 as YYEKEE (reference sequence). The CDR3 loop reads CASTPGHVALGGYTF. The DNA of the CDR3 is TGTGCCAGCACCCCCGGGCATGTCGCCCTCGGTGGCTACACCTTC.

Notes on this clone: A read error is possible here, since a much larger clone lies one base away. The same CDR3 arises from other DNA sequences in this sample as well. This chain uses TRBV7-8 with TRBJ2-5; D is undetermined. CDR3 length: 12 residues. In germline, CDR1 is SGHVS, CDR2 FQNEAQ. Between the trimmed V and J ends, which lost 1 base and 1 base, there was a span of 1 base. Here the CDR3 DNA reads TGTGCCAGCAGCTTAGGCCAAGAGACCCAGTACTTC. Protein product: CASSLGQETQYF.

CDR3 DNA sequence: TGTGCCAGCAGCGTTAGCGGGAGTTCCTACAATGAGCAGTTCTTC. Protein: CASSVSGSSYNEQFF. The chain uses TRBV7-3 and TRBJ2-1, with 9 bases identical to TRBD2. V gave up 5 bases and J gave up 1 base; unmatched junction bases: 3. There are 15 residues in the CDR3. Germline V gene sequence: CDR1 SGHTA, CDR2 FQGTGA.

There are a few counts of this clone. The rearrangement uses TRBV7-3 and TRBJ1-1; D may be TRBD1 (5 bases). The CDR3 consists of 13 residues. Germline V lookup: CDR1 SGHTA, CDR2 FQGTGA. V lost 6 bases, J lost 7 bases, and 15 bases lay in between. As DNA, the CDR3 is TGTGCCAGCAGTTTACAAGGGGTGGGTGAAGCTTTCTTT. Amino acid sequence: CASSLQGVGEAFF.

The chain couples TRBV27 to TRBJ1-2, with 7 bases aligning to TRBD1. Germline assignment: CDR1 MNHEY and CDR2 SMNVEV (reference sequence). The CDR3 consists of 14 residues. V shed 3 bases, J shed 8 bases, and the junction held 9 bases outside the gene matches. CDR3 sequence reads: CASSFSQGPWGYTF. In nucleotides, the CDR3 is TGTGCCAGCAGTTTCTCACAGGGGCCGTGGGGCTACACCTTC.

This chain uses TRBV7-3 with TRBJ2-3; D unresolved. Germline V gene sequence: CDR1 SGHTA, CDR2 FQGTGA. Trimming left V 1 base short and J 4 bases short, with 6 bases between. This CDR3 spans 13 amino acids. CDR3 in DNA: TGTGCCAGCAGCTTAATGATAGCAGATACGCAGTATTTT. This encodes CASSLMIADTQYF.

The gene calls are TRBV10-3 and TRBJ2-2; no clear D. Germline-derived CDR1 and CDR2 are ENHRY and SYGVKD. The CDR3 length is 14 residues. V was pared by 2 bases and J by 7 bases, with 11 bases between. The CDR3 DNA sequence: TGTGCCATCAGTGAGAAGAATGGAATCGGGGAGCTGTTTTTT. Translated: CAISEKNGIGELFF.

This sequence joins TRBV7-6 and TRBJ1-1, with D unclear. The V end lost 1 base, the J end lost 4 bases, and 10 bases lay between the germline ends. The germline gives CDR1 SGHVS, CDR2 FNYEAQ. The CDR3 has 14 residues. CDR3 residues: CASSLGGPGTEAFF. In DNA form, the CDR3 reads TGTGCCAGCAGCTTAGGAGGGCCGGGCACTGAAGCTTTCTTT.

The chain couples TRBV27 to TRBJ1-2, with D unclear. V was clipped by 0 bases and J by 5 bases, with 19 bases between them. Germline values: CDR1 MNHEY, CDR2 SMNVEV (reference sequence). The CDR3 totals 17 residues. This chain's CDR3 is CASSLSRRAGIEYGYTF. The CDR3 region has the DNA TGTGCCAGCAGTTTATCGCGCCGGGCCGGAATAGAATATGGCTACACCTTC.

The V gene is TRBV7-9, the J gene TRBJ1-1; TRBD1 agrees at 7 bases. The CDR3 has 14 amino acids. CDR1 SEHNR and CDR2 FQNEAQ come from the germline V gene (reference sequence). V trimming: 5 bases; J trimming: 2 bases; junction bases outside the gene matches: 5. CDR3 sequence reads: CASSQGQLNTEAFF. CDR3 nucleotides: TGTGCCAGCAGCCAGGGACAGCTTAACACTGAAGCTTTCTTT. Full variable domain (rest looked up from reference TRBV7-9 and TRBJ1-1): DTGVSQNPRHKITKRGQNVTFRCDPISEHNRLYWYRQTLGQGPEFLTYFQNEAQLEKSRLLSDRFSAERPKGSFSTLEIQRTEQGDSAMYLCASSQGQLNTEAFFGQGTRLTVV.

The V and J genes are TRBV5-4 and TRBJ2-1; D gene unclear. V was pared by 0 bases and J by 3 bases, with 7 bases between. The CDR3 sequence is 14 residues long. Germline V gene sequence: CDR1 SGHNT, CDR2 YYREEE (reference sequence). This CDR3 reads CASSLDYSYNEQFF. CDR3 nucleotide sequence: TGTGCCAGCAGCTTGGACTACAGCTACAATGAGCAGTTCTTC. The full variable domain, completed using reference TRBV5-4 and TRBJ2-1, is ETGVTQSPTHLIKTRGQQVTLRCSSQSGHNTVSWYQQALGQGPQFIFQYYREEENGRGNFPPRFSGLQFPNYSSELNVNALELDDSALYLCASSLDYSYNEQFFGPGTRLTVL.

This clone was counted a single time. The CDR3 coding sequence is TGTGCCAGCGGGGTGGAATTGACTGAAGCTTTCTTT. Translated, it gives CASGVELTEAFF. V gene TRBV6-6 combines with J gene TRBJ1-1; no clear D gene. The CDR3 contains 12 residues. Germline-derived CDR1 and CDR2 are MNHNY and SVGAGI (reference sequence). The germline V and J ends were trimmed by 8 bases and 5 bases, with 12 bases remaining between them.

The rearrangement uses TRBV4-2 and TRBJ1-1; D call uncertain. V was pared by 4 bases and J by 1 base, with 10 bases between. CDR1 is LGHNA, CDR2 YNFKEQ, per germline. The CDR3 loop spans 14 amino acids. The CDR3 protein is CASSREMGNTEAFF. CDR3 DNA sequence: TGTGCCAGCAGCCGCGAAATGGGGAACACTGAAGCTTTCTTT.

The CDR3 bases are TGTGCCAGCAGCGAGGGACTAGCGGGAGGGCCGCATACGCAGTATTTT. Translating gives CASSEGLAGGPHTQYF. The J gene is TRBJ2-3, the V gene TRBV9; 16 nucleotides line up with TRBD2. This CDR3 spans 16 amino acids. The V segment lost 3 bases and the J segment 7 bases; nucleotides outside the gene matches: 5. CDR1 SGDLS and CDR2 YYNGEE come from the germline V gene.

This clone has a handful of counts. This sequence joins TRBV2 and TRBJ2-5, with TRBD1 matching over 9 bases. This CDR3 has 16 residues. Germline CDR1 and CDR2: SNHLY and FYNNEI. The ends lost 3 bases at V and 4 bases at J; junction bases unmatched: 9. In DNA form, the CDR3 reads TGTGCCAGCAGTGATCCGGACAGGGGACCGGGAGAGACCCAGTACTTC. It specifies CASSDPDRGPGETQYF.

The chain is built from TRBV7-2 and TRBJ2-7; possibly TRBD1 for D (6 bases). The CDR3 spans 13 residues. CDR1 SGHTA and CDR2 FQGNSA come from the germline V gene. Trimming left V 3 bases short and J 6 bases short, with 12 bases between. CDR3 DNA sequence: TGTGCCAGCAGCTTTTCAATAGGGGGCGAGCAGTACTTC. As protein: CASSFSIGGEQYF.

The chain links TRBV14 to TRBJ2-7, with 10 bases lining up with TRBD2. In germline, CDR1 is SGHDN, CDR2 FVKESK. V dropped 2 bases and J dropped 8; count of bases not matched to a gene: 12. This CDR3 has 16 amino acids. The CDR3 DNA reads TGTGCCAGCAGCCAAAATTGGGCTAGCGGGAGTCGGAAGCAGTACTTC. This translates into CASSQNWASGSRKQYF.

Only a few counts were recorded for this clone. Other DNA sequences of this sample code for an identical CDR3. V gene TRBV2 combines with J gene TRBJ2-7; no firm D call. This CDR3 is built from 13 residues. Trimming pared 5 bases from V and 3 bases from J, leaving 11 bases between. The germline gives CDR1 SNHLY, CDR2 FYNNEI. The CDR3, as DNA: TGTGCCAGCAGTTTGGCCGTGAGCTACGAGCAGTACTTC. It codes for CASSLAVSYEQYF.

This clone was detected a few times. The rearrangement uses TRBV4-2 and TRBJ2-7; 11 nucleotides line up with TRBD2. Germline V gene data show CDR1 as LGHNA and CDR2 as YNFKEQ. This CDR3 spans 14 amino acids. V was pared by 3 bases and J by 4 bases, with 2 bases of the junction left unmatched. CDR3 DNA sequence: TGTGCCAGCAGCCAGGGGACTAGCGGATACGAGCAGTACTTC. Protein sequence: CASSQGTSGYEQYF.

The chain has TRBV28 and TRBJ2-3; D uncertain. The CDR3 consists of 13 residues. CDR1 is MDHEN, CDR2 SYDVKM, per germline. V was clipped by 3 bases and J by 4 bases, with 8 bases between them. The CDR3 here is CASSFPSPDTQYF. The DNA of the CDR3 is TGTGCCAGCAGTTTCCCTTCGCCAGATACGCAGTATTTT.

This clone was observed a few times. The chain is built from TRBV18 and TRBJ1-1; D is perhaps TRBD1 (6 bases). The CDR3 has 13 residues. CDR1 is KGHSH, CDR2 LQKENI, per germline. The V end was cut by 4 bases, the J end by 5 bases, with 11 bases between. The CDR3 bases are TGTGCCAGCTCACGGGGGGCGGGGACTGAAGCTTTCTTT. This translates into CASSRGAGTEAFF.

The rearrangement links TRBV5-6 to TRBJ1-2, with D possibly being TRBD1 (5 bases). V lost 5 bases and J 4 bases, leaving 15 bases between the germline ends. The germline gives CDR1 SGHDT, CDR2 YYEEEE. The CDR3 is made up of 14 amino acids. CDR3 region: CASSSRDGFYGYTF. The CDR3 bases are TGTGCCAGCAGTTCGAGGGACGGCTTCTATGGCTACACCTTC.